This paragraph reports one T cell receptor beta chain. The antigen this receptor binds is unknown. No quality values exist for individual bases; no much larger clone is one base distant. The entire amount of isolated RNA was reverse transcribed using the High Capacity cDNA Reverse Transcription Kit, so the sequenced TCRB transcripts were expressed ones. Naive, central memory and regulatory T cell samples underwent deep immunoSEQ sequencing, averaging around 3.6 million total reads per sample. Sorted cells were lysed in RLT buffer, and RNA was extracted using DNase-treated RNeasy Micro or Mini kits according to cell number. To prevent cross-contamination, each cell subset was processed individually, whereas patient and healthy donor samples were processed jointly. The immunoSEQ multiplex PCR was used to amplify TCRB sequences from cDNA, yielding 87-bp fragments that span the CDR3 region. Sequencing of the amplicons was done on the Illumina HiSeq platform. The study's own analysis went as follows. PCR bias was corrected computationally using synthetic template baselines, and reads within Hamming distance 2 were collapsed, with unmergeable singletons discarded. Reads were aligned against IMGT so that V, D and J genes, CDR3 length and insertions or deletions at six rearrangement sites could be assigned. Within each subset, clonotype counts were normalized to sorted cell number, after which true diversity and Gini coefficients were computed with the tcR R package. The overlap coefficient, calculated on TCRB nucleotide sequences, was used to measure repertoire sharing. Out-of-frame TCRB sequences from naive cells were analyzed as a proxy for the pre-selection repertoire. In its TCRdb copy, this immuneACCESS table keeps in-frame sequences only and misses some clones. Where compared with another copy, unresolved V genes explain less than half of these, and the others have no known cause. Clone size and the V and J calls come from that table; the DNA yielded D and trimming. In this sample the table shows 600,000 to 700,000 clones, around 12% of which occur a single time. The top ten hold around 0.12% of the sample.

The germline V and J ends show losses of 4 bases and 7 bases respectively, and no gene match explains 5 bases of the junction. Its CDR3 holds 15 amino acids, cysteine through phenylalanine. The sequence is cut down to CDR3 DNA, 45 bases in frame from base 1. According to the germline V gene (reference sequence), CDR1 reads MNHEY and CDR2 reads SMNVEV. The record originates from a study of beta chain features in type 1 diabetes listed by TCRdb under 2018. A note on the overall study: No differences in mean age, gender distribution, total cell number or subset yield were found between patients and healthy donors. A total of about 99,000,000 sorted cells were examined across all samples, and RNA yield correlated strongly with the number of cells per subset. The study compared the TCRB repertoires of sorted circulating CD4+ T cell subsets in recently diagnosed type 1 diabetes patients with those in matched healthy donors. Regulatory and stem cell-like memory subsets were obtained from only 8 patients and about eight healthy donors, while naive and central memory subsets were obtained from all 30 or so donors. What the authors observed across the whole study: Patients with type 1 diabetes made fewer insertions and deleted more nucleotides at VDJ recombination sites, implying thymic rearrangement abnormalities. Because cDNA rather than genomic DNA was sequenced, highly expressing activated cells could have been over-represented, although no difference in activation and CD3 levels was found between groups. Only small numbers of individuals were included in the HLA sub-analyses, which left unresolved whether HLA type had any influence on TCRB rearrangement. Naive, central memory and regulatory TCRB repertoires appeared to be more alike among patients than among healthy donors. Type 1 diabetes patients showed a moderate but significant shortening of TCRB CDR3 length in all four CD4+ subsets. Shorter templates might be favored by PCR, yet because patient and control samples were amplified and corrected together, any such skew would affect both groups equally.

Each donor gave one peripheral blood draw, averaging around 120 mL, which was collected into heparinised tubes. A BD FACSAria II was used to sort naive, central memory, regulatory and stem cell-like memory CD4+ T cells with a panel that included CD45RO, CCR7, CD25, CD127, CD95 and CD27. Purity was above 95% for every sorted population. Right away, PBMCs were isolated by Lymphoprep density gradient centrifugation and were stained directly, with no culture step. So that batch effects would be minimized, each experiment stained and sorted samples in pairs, pairing one healthy donor with one patient. The sample was naive CD4+ T cells from blood. The intended sense of this specimen's cell subset or site label: true naive CD4+ T cells. This receptor was taken from a young man with type 1 diabetes. The sequence links TRBV27 to TRBJ2-1; 12 bases in between match TRBD2. The DNA sequence is as follows: TGTGCCAGCAGTTCTCTAGCGGGGGGGAGTAATGAGCAGTTCTTC. Its amino acids are CASSSLAGGSNEQFF.